The 28 T cell receptor beta chains reported below all come from one sample, sequenced in a study of beta chain features in type 1 diabetes. General study points: Moderate yet significant TCRB CDR3 shortening was seen in Type 1 diabetes patients in all four CD4+ subsets.

Antigens of these TCRs are unknown. Expressed TCRB transcripts were sequenced because the entire RNA isolate underwent reverse transcription. TCRdb keeps only in-frame clones here, not all; method: immunoSEQ multiplex PCR. The table shows 150,000 to 200,000 clones, with 63% occurring only once. The specimen was naive CD4+ T cells from blood. The receptors were sampled from a man aged 25 to 40 with type 1 diabetes.

This clone was counted between two and nine times. This chain connects TRBV29-1 to TRBJ1-2; the match to TRBD1 covers 9 bases. This CDR3 comprises 13 residues. Germline trimming cut 7 bases from V and 5 bases from J; bases unmatched to any gene: 8. From germline, CDR1 is SQVTM and CDR2 ANQGSEA. CDR3: CSATGGARYGYTF. The DNA of the CDR3 is TGCAGCGCCACAGGGGGCGCAAGATATGGCTACACCTTC.

In this sample, this clone turned up a few times. CDR3 residues: CSVEKDRGLAYGYTF. DNA of the CDR3: TGCAGCGTTGAAAAGGACAGGGGTTTGGCCTATGGCTACACCTTC. The chain carries TRBV29-1 and TRBJ1-2, with 9 positions matching TRBD1. The V and J ends lost 2 bases and 4 bases, in that order; junction bases with no gene match: 8. The CDR3 totals 15 residues. Per germline, CDR1 SQVTM and CDR2 ANQGSEA.

V and J are TRBV30 and TRBJ1-3, with D uncertain. Germline assignment: CDR1 GTSNPN and CDR2 SVGIG (reference sequence). The ends were cut back, 3 bases at V and 8 bases at J, with 11 bases in the middle. There are 12 residues in the CDR3. The CDR3 spells CAWRRSGDTIYF. The CDR3 DNA sequence: TGTGCCTGGAGACGCAGCGGGGACACCATATATTTT. Combining the CDR3 with reference TRBV30 and TRBJ1-3 gives the whole variable domain SQTIHQWPATLVQPVGSPLSLECTVEGTSNPNLYWYRQAAGRGLQLLFYSVGIGQISSEVPQNLSASRPQDRQFILSSKKLLLSDSGFYLCAWRRSGDTIYFGEGSWLTVV.

The CDR3 loop reads CAWSVHLQETQYF. The CDR3 DNA reads TGTGCCTGGAGTGTTCACCTCCAAGAGACCCAGTACTTC. V and J are TRBV30 and TRBJ2-5, with D hard to call. There are 13 residues in the CDR3. Trimming took off 0 bases at V and 1 base at J, with 6 bases between the two ends. In germline, CDR1 is GTSNPN, CDR2 SVGIG (reference sequence).

The chain employs TRBV30 and TRBJ2-6; no definite D call. V was pared by 8 bases and J by 1 base, with 6 bases between. Germline-derived CDR1 and CDR2 are GTSNPN and SVGIG (reference sequence). The CDR3 has 12 residues. CDR3 DNA sequence: TGTGCCGGGTATTCTGGGGCCAACGTCCTGACTTTC. Protein sequence: CAGYSGANVLTF.

The chain recombines TRBV9 with TRBJ2-1; tentatively, D is TRBD2 (6 bases). CDR1 SGDLS and CDR2 YYNGEE come from the germline V gene. This CDR3 has 13 amino acids. Trimming stripped 0 bases from V and 5 bases from J, with 6 bases between. CDR3 in DNA: TGTGCCAGCAGCGTAGGCGGGGACAATGAGCAGTTCTTC. Residues: CASSVGGDNEQFF. The whole variable domain, remainder taken from reference TRBV9 and TRBJ2-1, is DSGVTQTPKHLITATGQRVTLRCSPRSGDLSVYWYQQSLDQGLQFLIQYYNGEERAKGNILERFSAQQFPDLHSELNLSSLELGDSALYFCASSVGGDNEQFFGPGTRLTVL.

The rearrangement links TRBV9 to TRBJ1-6; 10 bases line up with TRBD1. J was trimmed by 10 bases and V by 2 bases; bases with no gene match: 9. Germline lookup yields CDR1 SGDLS and CDR2 YYNGEE. The CDR3 contains 16 residues. The CDR3 DNA reads as TGTGCCAGCAGCGTGGGACAGGGGCAATGGGGCTCACCCCTCCACTTT. Its protein product is CASSVGQGQWGSPLHF.

The chain is built from TRBV10-3 and TRBJ2-3; possibly TRBD1 for D (6 bases). This CDR3 contains 14 residues. Germline-derived CDR1 and CDR2 are ENHRY and SYGVKD. V lost 6 bases and J lost 0, with 10 bases in between. The CDR3 DNA is TGTGCCATCAGCTGGGACACAAGCACAGATACGCAGTATTTT. This codes for CAISWDTSTDTQYF.

The chain carries TRBV7-9 and TRBJ1-1, with 9 positions matching TRBD1. Looked up from germline, CDR1 is SEHNR and CDR2 is FQNEAQ (reference sequence). Trimming took 7 bases from V and 1 from J; bases not matched to a gene: 4. The CDR3 is 14 residues long. DNA of the CDR3: TGTGCCAGCATCCTGGGACAGGGGAACACTGAAGCTTTCTTT. This translates into CASILGQGNTEAFF.

V is TRBV5-6 and J is TRBJ1-4; D not certain. Germline V lookup: CDR1 SGHDT, CDR2 YYEEEE. The CDR3 totals 15 residues. The V end was cut by 2 bases, the J end by 5 bases, with 13 bases between. The CDR3 protein is CASSFRMGPNEKLFF. For the CDR3, the DNA is TGTGCCAGCAGCTTCCGGATGGGCCCGAATGAAAAACTGTTTTTT.

This clone was detected a few times. This chain joins TRBV29-1 and TRBJ2-1; no reliable D call. The V gene lost 0 bases and the J gene lost 5 bases, with 5 bases spanning the gap. Germline CDR1 reads SQVTM; CDR2 reads ANQGSEA. The CDR3 consists of 12 residues. This CDR3 is CSVEESDNEQFF. CDR3 DNA sequence: TGCAGCGTTGAAGAGAGTGACAATGAGCAGTTCTTC.

The genes are TRBV9 and TRBJ1-6, with 9 bases aligning to TRBD1. Looked up from germline, CDR1 is SGDLS and CDR2 is YYNGEE. The CDR3 is made up of 16 amino acids. Trimming removed 4 bases from V and 8 bases from J; junction bases left unmatched: 10. The CDR3, as DNA: TGTGCCAGCAGCCACGGGACAGGGACGTGGGATTCACCCCTCCACTTT. It yields the protein CASSHGTGTWDSPLHF.

This chain uses TRBV2 with TRBJ2-7, with TRBD1 identical over 7 bases. CDR1 SNHLY and CDR2 FYNNEI come from the germline V gene. The ends lost 6 bases at V and 3 bases at J; junction bases unmatched: 5. CDR3 size: 13 residues. The CDR3 bases are TGTGCCAGCAGCCCGACAGGGTTCTACGAGCAGTACTTC. It translates to CASSPTGFYEQYF.

This chain connects TRBV2 to TRBJ1-1, with D possibly matching TRBD1 (5 bases). This CDR3 region has 13 residues. Germline lookup yields CDR1 SNHLY and CDR2 FYNNEI. Trimming took 7 bases from V and 0 from J, leaving 9 bases between them. CDR3 in amino acids: CASTRDVNTEAFF. The CDR3 DNA is TGTGCCAGCACTAGGGACGTGAACACTGAAGCTTTCTTT. Based on the CDR3 plus reference TRBV2 and TRBJ1-1, the full variable domain is EPEVTQTPSHQVTQMGQEVILRCVPISNHLYFYWYRQILGQKVEFLVSFYNNEISEKSEIFDDQFSVERPDGSNFTLKIRSTKLEDSAMYFCASTRDVNTEAFFGQGTRLTVV.

In DNA, the CDR3 is TGTGCCAGCAGTCTGACAGGGGCAGAGACCCAGTACTTC. Its translation: CASSLTGAETQYF. The chain couples TRBV7-9 to TRBJ2-5; TRBD1 matches at 8 bases. Trimming removed 6 bases from V and 4 bases from J; junction bases left unmatched: 4. Germline lookup yields CDR1 SEHNR and CDR2 FQNEAQ (reference sequence). CDR3 size: 13 residues.

The chain recombines TRBV19 with TRBJ2-3; no reliable D call. CDR1 LNHDA and CDR2 SQIVND come from the germline V gene (reference sequence). The CDR3 is 14 amino acids. V lost 1 base to trimming and J lost 0 bases, with 5 bases between them. The CDR3 protein is CASSIAGSTDTQYF. The CDR3 DNA follows: TGTGCCAGTAGTATAGCTGGGAGCACAGATACGCAGTATTTT.

The rearrangement uses TRBV9 and TRBJ1-1, with unresolved D. Germline V gene lookup returns CDR1 SGDLS and CDR2 YYNGEE. The CDR3 covers 13 residues. Trimming shortened V by 2 bases and J by 1 base, and 6 bases separated the two germline ends. In DNA, the CDR3 is TGTGCCAGCAGCGTTAGACCGAACACTGAAGCTTTCTTT. Translating gives CASSVRPNTEAFF. The whole variable domain, filled in from reference TRBV9 and TRBJ1-1, reads DSGVTQTPKHLITATGQRVTLRCSPRSGDLSVYWYQQSLDQGLQFLIQYYNGEERAKGNILERFSAQQFPDLHSELNLSSLELGDSALYFCASSVRPNTEAFFGQGTRLTVV.

The chain recombines TRBV29-1 with TRBJ2-1; D is uncertain. V shed 5 bases and J shed 4 bases, with 6 bases lying between them. CDR3 length equals 11 residues. Germline CDR1 reads SQVTM; CDR2 reads ANQGSEA. The CDR3 region has the DNA TGCAGCGTTCAGAGATACAATGAGCAGTTCTTC. This codes for CSVQRYNEQFF.

J is TRBJ2-5 and V is TRBV2; tentative D call: TRBD1 (5 bases). This CDR3 contains 14 residues. With 5 bases removed from V and 3 bases from J, the gap between germline ends came to 13 bases. Looked up from germline, CDR1 is SNHLY and CDR2 is FYNNEI. CDR3 in DNA: TGTGCCAGCAGTTTCCGGTTGACAGAAGAGACCCAGTACTTC. Translating it yields CASSFRLTEETQYF. Combining the CDR3 with reference TRBV2 and TRBJ2-5 gives the whole variable domain EPEVTQTPSHQVTQMGQEVILRCVPISNHLYFYWYRQILGQKVEFLVSFYNNEISEKSEIFDDQFSVERPDGSNFTLKIRSTKLEDSAMYFCASSFRLTEETQYFGPGTRLLVL.

The chain couples TRBV6-5 to TRBJ1-1; D is undetermined. Germline V gene sequence: CDR1 MNHEY, CDR2 SVGAGI. The CDR3 is 13 residues long. The V end was cut by 3 bases, the J end by 4 bases, with 9 bases between. CDR3 sequence (DNA): TGTGCCAGCAGTTATCGGTGGGCCACTGAAGCTTTCTTT. Translation gives CASSYRWATEAFF.

This chain joins TRBV7-2 and TRBJ2-3, with 10 positions matching TRBD2. Germline V gives CDR1 SGHTA, CDR2 FQGNSA. After removal of 4 bases from V and 2 bases from J, the junction contained 6 bases not matched to a gene. This CDR3 comprises 16 residues. The CDR3 nucleotides read TGTGCCAGCAGCTCCGTAGCGGGGGGCTCCACAGATACGCAGTATTTT. It yields the protein CASSSVAGGSTDTQYF.

This clone came up once. This chain joins TRBV30 and TRBJ1-1, with D possibly being TRBD1 (5 bases). The germline V and J ends were trimmed by 3 bases and 1 base, with 9 bases remaining between them. CDR1 and CDR2 from the germline V gene are GTSNPN and SVGIG (reference sequence). The CDR3 runs to 13 residues. This CDR3 is CAWRLQGNTEAFF. CDR3 DNA: TGTGCCTGGAGGCTGCAGGGGAACACTGAAGCTTTCTTT.

The chain couples TRBV4-3 to TRBJ2-2, with D perhaps TRBD1 (6 bases). The germline V gene has CDR1 LGHNA and CDR2 YSLEER. V dropped 4 bases and J dropped 4 bases, with 13 bases sitting between them. This CDR3 contains 15 residues. CDR3 DNA: TGCGCCAGCAGCCGAGTACAGGGCCTCACCGGGGAGCTGTTTTTT. Encoded protein: CASSRVQGLTGELFF.

The rearrangement joins TRBV5-1 to TRBJ2-7; TRBD1 agrees at 10 bases. Germline loops: CDR1 SGHRS, CDR2 YFSETQ. CDR3 length equals 15 residues. Unmatched junction bases numbered 7, after V lost 4 bases and J lost 3 bases. CDR3 nucleotides: TGCGCCAGCAGCGTCCCGGGACAGGGGATCTACGAGCAGTACTTC. This codes for CASSVPGQGIYEQYF.

This chain uses TRBV7-2 with TRBJ1-2; possibly TRBD1 for D (5 bases). The V gene lost 5 bases and the J gene lost 14 bases, with 15 bases spanning the gap. This CDR3 spans 11 amino acids. Germline loops: CDR1 SGHTA, CDR2 FQGNSA. CDR3 amino acids: CASSHGQMLTF. DNA for the CDR3: TGTGCCAGCAGCCACGGACAAATGTTAACCTTC.

The table lists this clone with a few counts. The CDR3 region is CAISGTGGEQYF. Written as DNA, the CDR3 is TGTGCCATCAGTGGGACAGGGGGCGAGCAGTACTTC. The chain uses TRBV10-3 and TRBJ2-7, with 10 bases aligning to TRBD1. The CDR3 spans 12 residues. Looked up from germline, CDR1 is ENHRY and CDR2 is SYGVKD. Trimming cost V 4 bases and J 6 bases; bases outside gene matches: 0.

In the case of this clone: The sample has other DNA sequences that encode this CDR3 too. The chain recombines TRBV7-9 with TRBJ2-7, with 7 bases aligning to TRBD1. Germline values: CDR1 SEHNR, CDR2 FQNEAQ (reference sequence). With V trimmed by 5 bases and J by 4 bases, 2 bases remained unmatched. The CDR3 spans 12 residues. CDR3 region: CASSLQGYEQYF. CDR3 bases: TGTGCCAGCAGCCTACAGGGGTACGAGCAGTACTTC.

CDR3 DNA sequence: TGTGCCAGCAGCTTAAGAGGGGCATGGGACGATACGCAGTATTTT. Encoded protein: CASSLRGAWDDTQYF. The chain recombines TRBV7-9 with TRBJ2-3; D may be TRBD1 or TRBD2 (5 bases each). The V gene's germline CDR1 is SEHNR and CDR2 FQNEAQ (reference sequence). The length of the CDR3 is 15 residues. V was cut by 2 bases and J by 6 bases, with 15 bases left in between. The full variable domain, with the rest looked up from reference TRBV7-9 and TRBJ2-3, is DTGVSQNPRHKITKRGQNVTFRCDPISEHNRLYWYRQTLGQGPEFLTYFQNEAQLEKSRLLSDRFSAERPKGSFSTLEIQRTEQGDSAMYLCASSLRGAWDDTQYFGPGTRLTVL.